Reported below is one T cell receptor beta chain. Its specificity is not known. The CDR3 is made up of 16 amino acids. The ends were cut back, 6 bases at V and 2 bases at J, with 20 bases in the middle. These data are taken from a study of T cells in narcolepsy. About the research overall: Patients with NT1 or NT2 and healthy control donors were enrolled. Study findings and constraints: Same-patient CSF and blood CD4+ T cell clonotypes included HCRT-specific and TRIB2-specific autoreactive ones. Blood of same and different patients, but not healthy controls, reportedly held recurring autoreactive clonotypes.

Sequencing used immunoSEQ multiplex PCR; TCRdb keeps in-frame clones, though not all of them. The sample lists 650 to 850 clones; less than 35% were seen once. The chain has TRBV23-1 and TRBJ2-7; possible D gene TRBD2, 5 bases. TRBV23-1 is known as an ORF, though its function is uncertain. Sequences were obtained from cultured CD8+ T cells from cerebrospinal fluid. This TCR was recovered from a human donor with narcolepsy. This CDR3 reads CASSLTTADPPYEQYF. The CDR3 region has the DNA TGCGCCAGCAGCCTCACTACAGCGGATCCTCCCTACGAGCAGTACTTC.